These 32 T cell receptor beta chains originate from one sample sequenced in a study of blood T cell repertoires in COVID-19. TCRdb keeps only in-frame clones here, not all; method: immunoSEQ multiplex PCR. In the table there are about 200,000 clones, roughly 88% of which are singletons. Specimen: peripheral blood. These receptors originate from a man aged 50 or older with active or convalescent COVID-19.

CDR3 coding DNA: TGTGCCAGCAGTTACCAGCTGGTGACAGGGTACGAGCAGTACTTC. This encodes CASSYQLVTGYEQYF. The chain links TRBV28 to TRBJ2-7, with 7 nucleotides matching TRBD1. Per the germline V gene, CDR1 is MDHEN and CDR2 is SYDVKM. Germline trimming cut 4 bases from V and 4 bases from J; bases unmatched to any gene: 10. This CDR3 comprises 15 residues. The full variable domain, rest sourced from reference TRBV28 and TRBJ2-7, is DVKVTQSSRYLVKRTGEKVFLECVQDMDHENMFWYRQDPGLGLRLIYFSYDVKMKEKGDIPEGYSVSREKKERFSLILESASTNQTSMYLCASSYQLVTGYEQYFGPGTRLTVT.

The CDR3 region is CASSAHRDRGTDTQYF. CDR3 nucleotides: TGTGCCAGCAGCGCCCACCGGGACAGGGGTACAGATACGCAGTATTTT. The rearrangement joins TRBV7-6 to TRBJ2-3; the match to TRBD1 covers 10 bases. The length of the CDR3 is 16 residues. Trimming took 5 bases from V and 3 from J; bases not matched to a gene: 8. Germline CDR1 is SGHVS and CDR2 is FNYEAQ.

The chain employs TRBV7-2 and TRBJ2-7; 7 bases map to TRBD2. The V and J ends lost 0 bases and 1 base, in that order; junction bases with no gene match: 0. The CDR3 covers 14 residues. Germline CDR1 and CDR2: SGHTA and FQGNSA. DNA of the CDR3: TGTGCCAGCAGCTTAGCGCGGGGGTCCTACGAGCAGTACTTC. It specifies CASSLARGSYEQYF.

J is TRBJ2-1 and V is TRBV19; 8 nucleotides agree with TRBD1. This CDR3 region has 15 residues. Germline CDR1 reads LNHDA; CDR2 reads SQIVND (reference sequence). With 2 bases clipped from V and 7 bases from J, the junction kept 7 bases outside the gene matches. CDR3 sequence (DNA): TGTGCCAGTAGTATATTGCAGGGGGCGGGGAATGAGCAGTTCTTC. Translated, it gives CASSILQGAGNEQFF.

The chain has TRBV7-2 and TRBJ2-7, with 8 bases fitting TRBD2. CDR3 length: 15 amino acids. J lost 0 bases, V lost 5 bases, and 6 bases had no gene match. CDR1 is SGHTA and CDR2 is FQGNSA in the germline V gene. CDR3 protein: CASSPTSGLSYEQYF. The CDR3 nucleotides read TGTGCCAGCAGCCCTACTAGCGGCCTCTCCTACGAGCAGTACTTC.

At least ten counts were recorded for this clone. The CDR3 DNA sequence: TGTGCCAGCTCACCAGCGGGACAGGGAAGAGCTTTCTTT. Translation gives CASSPAGQGRAFF. The chain is built from TRBV18 and TRBJ1-1; 9 bases fit TRBD1. This CDR3 is built from 13 residues. With V trimmed by 2 bases and J by 10 bases, 5 bases remained unmatched. Germline lookup yields CDR1 KGHSH and CDR2 LQKENI.

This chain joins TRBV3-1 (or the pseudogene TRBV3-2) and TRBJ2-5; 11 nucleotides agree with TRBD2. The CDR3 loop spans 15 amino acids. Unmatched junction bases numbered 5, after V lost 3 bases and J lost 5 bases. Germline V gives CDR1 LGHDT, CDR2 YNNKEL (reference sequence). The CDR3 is CASSQRTSGGETQYF. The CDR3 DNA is TGTGCCAGCAGCCAGAGAACTAGCGGGGGTGAGACCCAGTACTTC.

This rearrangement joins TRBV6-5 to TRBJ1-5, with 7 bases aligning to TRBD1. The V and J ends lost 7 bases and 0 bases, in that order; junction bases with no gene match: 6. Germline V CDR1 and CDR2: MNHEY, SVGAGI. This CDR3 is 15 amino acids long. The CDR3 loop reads CASNAGTVSNQPQHF. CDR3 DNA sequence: TGTGCCAGCAACGCCGGGACAGTTAGCAATCAGCCCCAGCATTTT.

This CDR3 is CASSFRPILMGNTIYF. The CDR3 DNA reads TGTGCCAGCAGTTTCCGCCCTATATTAATGGGAAACACCATATATTTT. The rearrangement joins TRBV28 to TRBJ1-3; D is unclear. V lost 3 bases and J 4 bases, leaving 16 bases between the germline ends. Looked up from germline, CDR1 is MDHEN and CDR2 is SYDVKM. The CDR3 consists of 16 residues.

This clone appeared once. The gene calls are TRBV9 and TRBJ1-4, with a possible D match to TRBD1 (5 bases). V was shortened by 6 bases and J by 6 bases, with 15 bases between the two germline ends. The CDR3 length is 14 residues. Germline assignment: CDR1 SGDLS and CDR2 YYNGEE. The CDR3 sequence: CASTPSGGYEKLFF. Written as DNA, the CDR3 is TGTGCCAGCACCCCATCGGGGGGTTATGAAAAACTGTTTTTT.

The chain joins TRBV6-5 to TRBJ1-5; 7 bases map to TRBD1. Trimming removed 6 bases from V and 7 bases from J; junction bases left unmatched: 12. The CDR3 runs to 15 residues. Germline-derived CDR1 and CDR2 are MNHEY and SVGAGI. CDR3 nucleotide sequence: TGTGCCAGCAGGCTGGACAGCTTGGACAGGCAGCCCCAGCATTTT. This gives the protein CASRLDSLDRQPQHF.

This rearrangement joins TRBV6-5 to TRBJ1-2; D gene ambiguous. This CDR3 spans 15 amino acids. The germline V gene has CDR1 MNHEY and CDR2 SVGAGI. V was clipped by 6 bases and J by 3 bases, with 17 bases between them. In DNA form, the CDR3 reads TGTGCCAGCAGCATGAGCAAGACTTCTGACTATGGCTACACCTTC. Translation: CASSMSKTSDYGYTF.

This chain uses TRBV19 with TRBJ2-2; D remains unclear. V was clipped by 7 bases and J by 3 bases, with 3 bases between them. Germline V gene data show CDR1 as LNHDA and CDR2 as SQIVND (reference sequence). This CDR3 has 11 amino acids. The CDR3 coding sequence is TGTGCCAGTACTTACACCGGGGAGCTGTTTTTT. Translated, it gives CASTYTGELFF.

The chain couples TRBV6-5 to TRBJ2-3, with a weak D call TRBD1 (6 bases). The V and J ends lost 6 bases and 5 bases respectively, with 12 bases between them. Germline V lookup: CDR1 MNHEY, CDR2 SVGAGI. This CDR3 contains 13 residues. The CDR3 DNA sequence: TGTGCCAGCAGCATAAAAGGGGGAGATACGCAGTATTTT. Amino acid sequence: CASSIKGGDTQYF.

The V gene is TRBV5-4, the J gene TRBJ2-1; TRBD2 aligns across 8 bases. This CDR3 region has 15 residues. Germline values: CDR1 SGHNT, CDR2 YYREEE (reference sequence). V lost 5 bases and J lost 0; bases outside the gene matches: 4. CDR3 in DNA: TGTGCCAGCAGTACTAGCGGAGACTCCTACAATGAGCAGTTCTTC. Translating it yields CASSTSGDSYNEQFF.

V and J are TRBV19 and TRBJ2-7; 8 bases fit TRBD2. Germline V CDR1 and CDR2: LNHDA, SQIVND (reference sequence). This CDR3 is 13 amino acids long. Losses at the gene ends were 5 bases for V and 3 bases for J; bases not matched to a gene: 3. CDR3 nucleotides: TGTGCCAGTAGTGTGGGACTAGACTACGAGCAGTACTTC. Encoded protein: CASSVGLDYEQYF.

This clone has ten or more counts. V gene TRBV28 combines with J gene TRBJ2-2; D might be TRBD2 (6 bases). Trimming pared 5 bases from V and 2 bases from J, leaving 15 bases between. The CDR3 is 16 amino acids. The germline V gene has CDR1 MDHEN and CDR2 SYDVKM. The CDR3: CASSTRDFVNTGELFF. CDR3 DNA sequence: TGTGCCAGCAGTACCCGGGACTTCGTTAACACCGGGGAGCTGTTTTTT.

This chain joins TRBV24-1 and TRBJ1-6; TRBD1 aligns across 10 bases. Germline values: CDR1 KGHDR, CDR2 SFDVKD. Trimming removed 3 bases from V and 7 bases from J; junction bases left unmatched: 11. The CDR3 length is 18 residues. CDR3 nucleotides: TGTGCCACCAGTGATGCCTCCCGGGACAGGGGTCTAAATTCACCCCTCCACTTT. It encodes CATSDASRDRGLNSPLHF.

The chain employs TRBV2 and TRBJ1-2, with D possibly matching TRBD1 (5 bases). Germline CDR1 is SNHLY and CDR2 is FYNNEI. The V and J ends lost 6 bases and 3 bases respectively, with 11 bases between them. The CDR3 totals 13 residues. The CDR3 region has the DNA TGTGCCAGCAGGATGGGGGGAGACTATGGCTACACCTTC. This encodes CASRMGGDYGYTF. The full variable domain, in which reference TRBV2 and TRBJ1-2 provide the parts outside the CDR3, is EPEVTQTPSHQVTQMGQEVILRCVPISNHLYFYWYRQILGQKVEFLVSFYNNEISEKSEIFDDQFSVERPDGSNFTLKIRSTKLEDSAMYFCASRMGGDYGYTFGSGTRLTVV.

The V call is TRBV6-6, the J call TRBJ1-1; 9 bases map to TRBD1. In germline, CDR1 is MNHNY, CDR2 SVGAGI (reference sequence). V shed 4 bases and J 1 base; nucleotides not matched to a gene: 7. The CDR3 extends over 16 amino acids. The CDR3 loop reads CASSFPGTGTNTEAFF. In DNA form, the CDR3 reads TGTGCCAGCAGTTTCCCCGGGACAGGGACGAACACTGAAGCTTTCTTT.

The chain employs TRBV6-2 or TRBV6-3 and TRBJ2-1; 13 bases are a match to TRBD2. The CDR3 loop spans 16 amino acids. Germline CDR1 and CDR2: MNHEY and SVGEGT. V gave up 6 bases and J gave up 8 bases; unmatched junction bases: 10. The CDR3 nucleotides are TGTGCCAGCAGCAAGGAGGGACTAGCGGGACTTGATGAGCAGTTCTTC. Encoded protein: CASSKEGLAGLDEQFF.

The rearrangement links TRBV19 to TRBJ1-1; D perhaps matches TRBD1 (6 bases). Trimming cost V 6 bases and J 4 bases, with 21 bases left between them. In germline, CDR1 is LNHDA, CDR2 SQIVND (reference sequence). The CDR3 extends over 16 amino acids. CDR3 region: CASRLYTGSLGTEAFF. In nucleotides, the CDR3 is TGTGCCAGTAGGTTATACACAGGGAGCCTGGGCACTGAAGCTTTCTTT.

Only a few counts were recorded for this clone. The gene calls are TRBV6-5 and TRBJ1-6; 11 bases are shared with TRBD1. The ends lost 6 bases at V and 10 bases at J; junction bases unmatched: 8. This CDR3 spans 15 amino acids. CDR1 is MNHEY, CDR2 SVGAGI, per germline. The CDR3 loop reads CASRPTGTGGSPLHF. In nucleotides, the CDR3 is TGTGCCAGCAGGCCAACCGGGACAGGGGGATCACCCCTCCACTTT.

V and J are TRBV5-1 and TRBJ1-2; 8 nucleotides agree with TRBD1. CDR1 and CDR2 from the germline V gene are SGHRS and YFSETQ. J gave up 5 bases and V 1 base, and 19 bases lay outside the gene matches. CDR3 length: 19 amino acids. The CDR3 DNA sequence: TGCGCCAGCAGCTTGACCTTCGAATACAGGGGGAGAGAGGAATATGGCTACACCTTC. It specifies CASSLTFEYRGREEYGYTF. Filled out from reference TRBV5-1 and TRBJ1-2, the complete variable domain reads KAGVTQTPRYLIKTRGQQVTLSCSPISGHRSVSWYQQTPGQGLQFLFEYFSETQRNKGNFPGRFSGRQFSNSRSEMNVSTLELGDSALYLCASSLTFEYRGREEYGYTFGSGTRLTVV.

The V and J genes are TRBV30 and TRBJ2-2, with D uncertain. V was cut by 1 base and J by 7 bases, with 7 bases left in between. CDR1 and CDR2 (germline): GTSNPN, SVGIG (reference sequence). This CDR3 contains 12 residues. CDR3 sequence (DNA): TGTGCCTGGAGTGATCAGTTCGGGGAGCTGTTTTTT. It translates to CAWSDQFGELFF.

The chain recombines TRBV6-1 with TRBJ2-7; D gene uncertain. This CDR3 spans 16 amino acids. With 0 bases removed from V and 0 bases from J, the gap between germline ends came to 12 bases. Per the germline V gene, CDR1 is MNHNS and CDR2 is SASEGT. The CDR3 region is CASSEALTSGSYEQYV. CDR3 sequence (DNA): TGTGCCAGCAGTGAAGCGCTTACTTCGGGCTCCTACGAGCAGTACGTC.

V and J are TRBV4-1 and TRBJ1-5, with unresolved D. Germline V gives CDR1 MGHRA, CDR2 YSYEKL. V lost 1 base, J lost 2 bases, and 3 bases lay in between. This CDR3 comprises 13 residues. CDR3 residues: CASSQAGNQPQHF. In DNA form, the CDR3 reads TGCGCCAGCAGCCAAGCAGGCAATCAGCCCCAGCATTTT.

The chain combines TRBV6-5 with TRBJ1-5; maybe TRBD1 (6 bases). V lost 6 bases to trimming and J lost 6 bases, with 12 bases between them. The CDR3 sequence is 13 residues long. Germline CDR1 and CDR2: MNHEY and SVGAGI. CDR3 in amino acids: CASRATGFQPQHF. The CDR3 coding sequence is TGTGCCAGCAGGGCTACAGGGTTTCAGCCCCAGCATTTT.

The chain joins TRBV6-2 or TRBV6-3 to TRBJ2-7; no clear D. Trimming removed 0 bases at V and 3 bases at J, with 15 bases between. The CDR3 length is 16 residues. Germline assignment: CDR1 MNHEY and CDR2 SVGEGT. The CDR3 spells CASSYSPRFPLYEQYV. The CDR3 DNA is TGTGCCAGCAGTTACTCCCCGAGGTTCCCTCTCTACGAGCAGTACGTC.

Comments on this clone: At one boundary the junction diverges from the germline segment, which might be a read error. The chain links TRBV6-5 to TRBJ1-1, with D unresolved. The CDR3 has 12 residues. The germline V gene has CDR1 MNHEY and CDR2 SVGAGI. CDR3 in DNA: TGTGCCAGCAGCTACTGGGAGCCGGGAGCTTTCTTT. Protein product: CASSYWEPGAFF.

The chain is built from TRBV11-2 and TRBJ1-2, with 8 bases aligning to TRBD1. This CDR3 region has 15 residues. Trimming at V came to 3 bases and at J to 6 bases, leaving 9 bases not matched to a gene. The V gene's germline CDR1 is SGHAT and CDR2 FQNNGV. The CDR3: CASSLVTSGGDGYTF. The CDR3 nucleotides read TGTGCCAGCAGCTTGGTAACCTCAGGGGGCGATGGCTACACCTTC.

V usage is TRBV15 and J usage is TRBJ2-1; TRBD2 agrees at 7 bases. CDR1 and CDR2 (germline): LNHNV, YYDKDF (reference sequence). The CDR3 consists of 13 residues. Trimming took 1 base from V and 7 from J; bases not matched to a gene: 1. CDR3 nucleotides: TGTGCCACCAGCAGAGGGCGGGGGAATGAGCAGTTCTTC. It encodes CATSRGRGNEQFF.